One sample yielded the 30 T cell receptor beta chains listed below, sequenced in a study of T cell clones after liver transplantation. Clones were read by immunoSEQ multiplex PCR, and TCRdb kept only the in-frame ones, dropping some. In the table there are nearly 15,000 clones, around 90% of which are singletons. The specimen comprised CD8+ T cells from blood, sampled before liver transplant. Receptors were obtained from a human donor who received a liver transplant.

This clone has a handful of counts. V is TRBV5-4 and J is TRBJ1-2; 8 bases agree with TRBD1. With 3 bases clipped from V and 5 bases from J, the junction kept 9 bases outside the gene matches. CDR1 and CDR2 (germline): SGHNT, YYREEE (reference sequence). CDR3 size: 15 residues. The DNA for the CDR3 is TGTGCCAGCAGCTCCGGACAGGGCGCGTCATATGGCTACACCTTC. Its protein product is CASSSGQGASYGYTF.

V and J are TRBV5-8 and TRBJ1-5, with D hard to call. Germline loops: CDR1 SGHTS, CDR2 YDEGEE. This CDR3 has 16 amino acids. Trimming pared 2 bases from V and 0 bases from J, leaving 12 bases between. CDR3: CASSFFWRHSNQPQHF. CDR3 coding DNA: TGTGCCAGCAGCTTTTTCTGGAGACATAGCAATCAGCCCCAGCATTTT.

This clone was detected a few times. The chain carries TRBV10-3 and TRBJ1-2; 8 bases match TRBD1. Per germline, CDR1 ENHRY and CDR2 SYGVKD. The CDR3 spans 13 residues. V was clipped by 2 bases and J by 8 bases; unmatched bases: 4. CDR3 DNA sequence: TGTGCCATCAGTGAGGGGACAGGACGCGGCTACACCTTC. Amino acids: CAISEGTGRGYTF.

The gene calls are TRBV27 and TRBJ2-2; TRBD2 aligns across 8 bases. The germline V gene encodes CDR1 MNHEY and CDR2 SMNVEV (reference sequence). The CDR3 extends over 14 amino acids. Trimming cost V 5 bases and J 6 bases; bases outside gene matches: 5. CDR3 in DNA: TGTGCCAGCAGTGTCACGGGGGGGCCCGGGGAGCTGTTTTTT. It is translated as CASSVTGGPGELFF.

This clone was recorded only once. The DNA for the CDR3 is TGTGCCAGCAGTGCTAACGGGGAGCTGTTTTTT. Protein product: CASSANGELFF. This chain joins TRBV6-6 and TRBJ2-2; D gene ambiguous. The length of the CDR3 is 11 residues. V lost 5 bases, J lost 7 bases, and 5 bases lay in between. Germline values: CDR1 MNHNY, CDR2 SVGAGI (reference sequence).

The chain uses TRBV5-6 and TRBJ2-7; 8 bases agree with TRBD1. In germline, CDR1 is SGHDT, CDR2 YYEEEE. This CDR3 contains 15 residues. The V and J ends lost 3 bases and 3 bases, in that order; junction bases with no gene match: 8. This CDR3 is CASSSRDRPYYEQYF. CDR3 sequence (DNA): TGTGCCAGCAGCTCCCGGGACAGGCCGTACTACGAGCAGTACTTC.

The chain has TRBV7-9 and TRBJ2-5, with D tentatively TRBD2 (5 bases). Germline V gene data show CDR1 as SEHNR and CDR2 as FQNEAQ (reference sequence). The CDR3 runs 13 residues. V was trimmed by 1 base and J by 4 bases, leaving 7 bases between them. In DNA form, the CDR3 reads TGTGCCAGCAGCTTAGAGGCGGGAGAGACCCAGTACTTC. Its protein product is CASSLEAGETQYF.

This chain links TRBV10-3 with TRBJ2-5, with D possibly matching TRBD2 (5 bases). CDR1 and CDR2 (germline): ENHRY, SYGVKD. There are 16 residues in the CDR3. V was trimmed by 2 bases and J by 2 bases, leaving 15 bases between them. The DNA of the CDR3 is TGTGCCATCAGTGAGCCGCGGGTGGACCTTCAAGAGACCCAGTACTTC. As protein: CAISEPRVDLQETQYF.

This sequence joins TRBV19 and TRBJ2-1, with D possibly being TRBD2 (5 bases). Trimming took 5 bases from V and 6 from J, leaving 8 bases between them. Germline CDR1 reads LNHDA; CDR2 reads SQIVND (reference sequence). There are 12 residues in the CDR3. As DNA, the CDR3 is TGTGCCAGTAGTGGACTGGTCAATGAGCAGTTCTTC. Amino acid sequence: CASSGLVNEQFF.

The V call is TRBV11-3, the J call TRBJ2-1, with TRBD2 identical over 9 bases. Trimming removed 0 bases from V and 10 bases from J; junction bases left unmatched: 16. This CDR3 spans 18 amino acids. CDR1 is SGHNT, CDR2 YENEEA, per germline. DNA for the CDR3: TGTGCCAGCAGCTTAGATAGCGGGGGAGGAGCGGGAGAGAGAGAGCAGTTCTTC. This sequence encodes CASSLDSGGGAGEREQFF.

The chain links TRBV10-2 to TRBJ2-6; a possible D gene is TRBD1 (7 bases). Germline V lookup: CDR1 WSHSY, CDR2 SAAADI. The CDR3 runs 16 residues. V was shortened by 8 bases and J by 2 bases, with 16 bases between the two germline ends. The CDR3 sequence is CASGGTVETGANVLTF. The DNA for the CDR3 is TGCGCCAGCGGGGGGACAGTGGAAACTGGGGCCAACGTCCTGACTTTC.

This clone was detected once. The chain carries TRBV5-1 and TRBJ2-3; D might be TRBD2 (6 bases). V lost 0 bases, J lost 2 bases, and 13 bases lay in between. The V gene's germline CDR1 is SGHRS and CDR2 YFSETQ. The CDR3 loop spans 16 amino acids. CDR3 sequence: CASSLVGTGNTDTQYF. The CDR3, as DNA: TGCGCCAGCAGCTTGGTCGGGACTGGAAACACAGATACGCAGTATTTT.

The chain joins TRBV29-1 to TRBJ2-3; 8 bases map to TRBD2. Losses at the gene ends were 0 bases for V and 1 base for J; bases not matched to a gene: 3. Germline CDR1 SQVTM, CDR2 ANQGSEA. The CDR3 totals 15 residues. The CDR3 DNA sequence: TGCAGCGTTGAAGATCGGGGGGGCGGCACAGATACGCAGTATTTT. Translation gives CSVEDRGGGTDTQYF.

The chain joins TRBV5-4 to TRBJ1-1; D is ambiguous. CDR3 size: 13 residues. Germline CDR1 is SGHNT and CDR2 is YYREEE (reference sequence). V lost 4 bases and J 6 bases, leaving 13 bases between the germline ends. CDR3 sequence reads: CASSGAGGPEAFF. The CDR3 bases are TGTGCCAGCAGCGGAGCAGGAGGTCCTGAAGCTTTCTTT.

The J gene is TRBJ1-5, the V gene TRBV27; the match to TRBD1 covers 7 bases. CDR3 length: 14 amino acids. Looked up from germline, CDR1 is MNHEY and CDR2 is SMNVEV (reference sequence). V shed 1 base and J 5 bases; nucleotides not matched to a gene: 2. This CDR3 reads CASSLFRGDQPQHF. CDR3 bases: TGTGCCAGCAGTTTATTCAGGGGGGATCAGCCCCAGCATTTT.

This chain joins TRBV21-1 and TRBJ2-7; the D call TRBD2 from the table was never checked on the DNA. TRBV21-1 is recorded as a pseudogene. The CDR3 has 20 residues. The DNA of the CDR3 is TGTGCCAGCAGCGCCCTGGGAAGTCTAGTCCGGGACTGGGGCTCCTACGAGCAGTACTTC. As protein: CASSALGSLVRDWGSYEQYF.

This clone came up once. The rearrangement uses TRBV7-8 and TRBJ2-7, with no clear D. Germline V gene data show CDR1 as SGHVS and CDR2 as FQNEAQ. The CDR3 extends over 13 amino acids. V gave up 5 bases and J gave up 5 bases, with 13 bases separating them. The CDR3 is CASSQALMDEQYF. In nucleotides, the CDR3 is TGTGCCAGCAGCCAGGCGCTGATGGACGAGCAGTACTTC. The complete variable domain, with remaining parts taken from reference TRBV7-8 and TRBJ2-7, reads GAGVSQSPRYKVAKRGQDVALRCDPISGHVSLFWYQQALGQGPEFLTYFQNEAQLDKSGLPSDRFFAERPEGSVSTLKIQRTQQEDSAVYLCASSQALMDEQYFGPGTRLTVT.

This sequence joins TRBV7-9 and TRBJ2-2, with 10 positions matching TRBD1. V shed 5 bases, J shed 4 bases, and the junction held 7 bases outside the gene matches. CDR1 is SEHNR and CDR2 is FQNEAQ in the germline V gene (reference sequence). The CDR3 has 16 amino acids. The CDR3 DNA is TGTGCCAGCAGCCCCCCGACAGGGGGCGGCACCGGGGAGCTGTTTTTT. Translation: CASSPPTGGGTGELFF.

This chain links TRBV19 with TRBJ2-7, with 7 bases matching TRBD2. The length of the CDR3 is 15 residues. V was clipped by 3 bases and J by 3 bases; unmatched bases: 8. Germline V CDR1 and CDR2: LNHDA, SQIVND (reference sequence). The CDR3 DNA reads as TGTGCCAGTAGTATTTCGCGGGAGACCCTCTACGAGCAGTACTTC. Translation: CASSISRETLYEQYF.

The genes are TRBV27 and TRBJ2-7; TRBD2 aligns across 7 bases. CDR1 MNHEY and CDR2 SMNVEV come from the germline V gene (reference sequence). The V gene end was trimmed by 7 bases and the J gene end by 4 bases; junction bases not matched to a gene: 10. The CDR3 is made up of 14 amino acids. This chain's CDR3 is CASTELATLYEQYF. CDR3 DNA sequence: TGTGCCAGCACCGAACTAGCGACCCTATACGAGCAGTACTTC.

This chain uses TRBV21-1 with TRBJ1-5. TRBV21-1 is described as a pseudogene. The CDR3 sequence is 17 residues long. The DNA for the CDR3 is TGTGCCAGCAGCAAAGGTTCGAGGCCGGTTAGCAATCAGCCCCAGCATTTT. Translation: CASSKGSRPVSNQPQHF.

The chain links TRBV6-4 to TRBJ2-7; D is unclear. The CDR3 covers 15 residues. Germline V CDR1 and CDR2: MRHNA, SNTAGT. The V end lost 0 bases, the J end lost 2 bases, and 11 bases lay between the germline ends. In nucleotides, the CDR3 is TGTGCCAGCAGTGACTCTGGCGGAGCTGCCTACGAGCAGTACTTC. It encodes CASSDSGGAAYEQYF.

V is TRBV9 and J is TRBJ2-5, with D perhaps TRBD1 (5 bases). Germline V gene sequence: CDR1 SGDLS, CDR2 YYNGEE. V lost 6 bases and J lost 4, with 10 bases in between. This CDR3 contains 12 residues. DNA of the CDR3: TGTGCCAGCAACCAGGGCGGAGAGACCCAGTACTTC. Protein product: CASNQGGETQYF.

The chain has TRBV9 and TRBJ2-1; 9 bases are shared with TRBD2. The CDR3 length is 15 residues. The V gene end was trimmed by 2 bases and the J gene end by 4 bases; junction bases not matched to a gene: 4. CDR1 SGDLS and CDR2 YYNGEE come from the germline V gene. The DNA of the CDR3 is TGTGCCAGCAGCGTTAGCGGGAGTCCGTACAATGAGCAGTTCTTC. Protein product: CASSVSGSPYNEQFF. Together with reference TRBV9 and TRBJ2-1, the CDR3 gives the full variable domain: DSGVTQTPKHLITATGQRVTLRCSPRSGDLSVYWYQQSLDQGLQFLIQYYNGEERAKGNILERFSAQQFPDLHSELNLSSLELGDSALYFCASSVSGSPYNEQFFGPGTRLTVL.

J is TRBJ2-1 and V is TRBV6-5, with 7 bases lining up with TRBD2. J lost 7 bases, V lost 0 bases, and 6 bases had no gene match. The CDR3 extends over 15 amino acids. Per the germline V gene, CDR1 is MNHEY and CDR2 is SVGAGI. This chain's CDR3 is CASSYSGGDLNEQFF. The CDR3 nucleotides are TGTGCCAGCAGTTACTCTGGGGGGGACCTGAATGAGCAGTTCTTC.

This clone was picked up one time. The genes are TRBV7-2 and TRBJ2-7; the D is unclear. V gave up 3 bases and J gave up 4 bases, with 10 bases separating them. The CDR3 covers 13 residues. Looked up from germline, CDR1 is SGHTA and CDR2 is FQGNSA. CDR3 amino acids: CASSFPEWYEQYF. In DNA, the CDR3 is TGTGCCAGCAGCTTCCCTGAGTGGTACGAGCAGTACTTC.

This CDR3 is CASSDPRDRGDYGYTF. The DNA for the CDR3 is TGCGCCAGCAGTGACCCTCGGGACAGGGGTGACTATGGCTACACCTTC. The chain uses TRBV10-2 and TRBJ1-2; 10 bases align to TRBD1. The CDR3 is made up of 16 amino acids. CDR1 is WSHSY and CDR2 is SAAADI in the germline V gene. J was trimmed by 3 bases and V by 3 bases; bases with no gene match: 7.

J is TRBJ2-2 and V is TRBV15, with D perhaps being TRBD1 or TRBD2 (5 bases each). The CDR3 is made up of 16 amino acids. The V and J ends lost 0 bases and 4 bases respectively, with 12 bases between them. Germline V lookup: CDR1 LNHNV, CDR2 YYDKDF (reference sequence). The DNA of the CDR3 is TGTGCCACCAGCAGAGATCCGGCAGGGAGCACCGGGGAGCTGTTTTTT. It is translated as CATSRDPAGSTGELFF.

The genes are TRBV29-1 and TRBJ2-7; D possibly corresponds to TRBD2 (7 bases). Trimming removed 7 bases at V and 2 bases at J, with 15 bases between. The CDR3 has 13 residues. Germline CDR1 SQVTM, CDR2 ANQGSEA. In DNA, the CDR3 is TGCAGCGCTGAGGGGGGGGAGACCTACGAGCAGTACTTC. Protein product: CSAEGGETYEQYF.

The J gene is TRBJ2-3, the V gene TRBV9; 12 nucleotides agree with TRBD2. The CDR3 has 20 amino acids. J was trimmed by 2 bases and V by 0 bases; bases with no gene match: 13. Germline lookup yields CDR1 SGDLS and CDR2 YYNGEE. The CDR3 spells CASSVDLSSGRVGATDTQYF. CDR3 nucleotide sequence: TGTGCCAGCAGCGTAGACCTTTCTAGCGGGAGGGTTGGGGCCACAGATACGCAGTATTTT.